This TCR beta chain emerged from a study of shared clonotypes between healthy human individuals. In the naive CD8 group, cells lacked CD45RO and were positively selected for CCR7, so terminally differentiated effector memory CD45RA+ cells were left out. Study results and limitations: A handful of donors had around 5% of their naive CD4 clonotypes in common. Richness estimates generally favored naive over memory subsets. The rarefaction results pointed to incomplete sorted-subset sequencing despite large depth. The small donor group covered limited genetic and exposure diversity.

To note about this clone: Its antigen is still unknown.

CDR1 and CDR2 from the germline V gene are MGHRA and YSYEKL. V was clipped by 4 bases and J by 2 bases, with 11 bases between them. CDR3 size: 14 residues. Using immunoSEQ multiplex PCR, the repertoire was profiled, and TCRdb retains in-frame clones only, with some absent. Counted here are about 2.2 million clones, 90% to 95% occurring once; the ten biggest clones make up around 1.8%. The chain links TRBV4-1 to TRBJ1-1; maybe TRBD1 (5 bases). The sample was naive CD8+ T cells from PBMCs. This receptor was identified in a man younger than 35 in good health. Some clones in this sample may be carry-over from other donors' samples. CDR3 residues: CASSRDQGNTEAFF. The DNA for the CDR3 is TGCGCCAGCAGCCGAGATCAGGGTAACACTGAAGCTTTCTTT.